This T cell receptor beta chain was identified in a study of blood T cell repertoires in COVID-19. On the study more broadly: T cells, B-cell-depleted T cells, or PBMCs supplied cDNA or gDNA.

Germline CDR1 is SNHLY and CDR2 is FYNNEI. CDR3 length: 15 amino acids. The V and J ends lost 6 bases and 5 bases, in that order; junction bases with no gene match: 10. This clone was counted ten times or more. Sequenced by immunoSEQ multiplex PCR; TCRdb stores in-frame clones only, minus some. This table has 70,000 or so clones, 75% to 80% appearing once. The chain links TRBV2 to TRBJ2-7, with TRBD1 matching 10 bases. This receptor was identified in a human donor in a cohort sampled during active COVID-19. The sequenced sample consisted of peripheral blood. Here the CDR3 reads CASSADRGLSDEQYF. The CDR3, as DNA: TGTGCCAGCAGCGCCGACAGGGGGCTCTCTGACGAGCAGTACTTC.